This T cell receptor (beta chain) was sequenced for a study of T cell repertoires in cytomegalovirus infection. Study overall: Recently identified HLA-C-restricted and well-studied HLA-B-restricted CMV epitopes were used.

With respect to this clonotype: What it binds is not known.

CDR3 size: 12 residues. Germline loops: CDR1 LNHNV, CDR2 YYDKDF (reference sequence). Trimming removed 4 bases at V and 8 bases at J, with 9 bases between. Findings and limits, study-wide: Ex vivo responses were dominated by HLA-C-restricted CMV-specific TCR beta clonotypes.

One entry per CDR3 protein, called by TCRdb with MiXCR from the reads. The sample lists about 890,000 distinct CDR3 sequences; roughly 30% were seen once. This TCR was recovered from a human donor in good health (CMV status not recorded). Some clones in this sample may be carry-over from other donors' samples. The rearrangement joins TRBV15 to TRBJ2-1; a possible D gene is TRBD1 (6 bases). The sample in question was cultured CD8+ T cells from PBMCs, obtained from culture after CMV antigen stimulation. The chain's CDR3 is CATSNRVHEQFF. The CDR3, as DNA: TGTGCCACCAGCAACAGGGTTCATGAGCAGTTCTTC.